This T cell receptor (beta chain) was sequenced for a study of long-term antiretroviral therapy in people with HIV. Concerning this clone: Its antigen is still unknown.

Points from the study as a whole: Controls exceeded HIV repertoires in CDR3 length range. Diversity increased after ART yet remained lower than in transplant donor controls.

This was the immunoSEQ v3.0 assay at survey level. Produced via immunoSEQ multiplex PCR; TCRdb's table is partial and in-frame only. This table holds tens of thousands of clones, around 96% found once. Looked up from germline, CDR1 is SGHNT and CDR2 is YYREEE (reference sequence). The CDR3 runs 17 residues. With 3 bases clipped from V and 4 bases from J, the junction kept 11 bases outside the gene matches. The TCR was taken from a woman between 50 and 59 years old with HIV. The specimen was unsorted PBMCs, collected 3.7 years after starting antiretroviral therapy. The gene calls are TRBV5-4 and TRBJ2-2; TRBD1 matches at 8 bases. The CDR3 DNA reads as TGTGCCAGCAGCTCGCTGGACCTCAGGGGGCTCACCGGGGAGCTGTTTTTT. It is translated as CASSSLDLRGLTGELFF.